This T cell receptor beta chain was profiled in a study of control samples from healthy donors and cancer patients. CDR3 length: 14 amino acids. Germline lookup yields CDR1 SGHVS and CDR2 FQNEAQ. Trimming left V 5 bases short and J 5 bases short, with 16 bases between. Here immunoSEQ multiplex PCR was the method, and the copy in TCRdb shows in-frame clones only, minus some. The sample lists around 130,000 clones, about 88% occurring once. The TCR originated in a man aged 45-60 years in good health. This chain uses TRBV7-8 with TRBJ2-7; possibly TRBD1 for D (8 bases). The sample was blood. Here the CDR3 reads CASSHYRGGDEQYF. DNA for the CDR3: TGTGCCAGCAGCCACTACAGGGGGGGTGACGAGCAGTACTTC.